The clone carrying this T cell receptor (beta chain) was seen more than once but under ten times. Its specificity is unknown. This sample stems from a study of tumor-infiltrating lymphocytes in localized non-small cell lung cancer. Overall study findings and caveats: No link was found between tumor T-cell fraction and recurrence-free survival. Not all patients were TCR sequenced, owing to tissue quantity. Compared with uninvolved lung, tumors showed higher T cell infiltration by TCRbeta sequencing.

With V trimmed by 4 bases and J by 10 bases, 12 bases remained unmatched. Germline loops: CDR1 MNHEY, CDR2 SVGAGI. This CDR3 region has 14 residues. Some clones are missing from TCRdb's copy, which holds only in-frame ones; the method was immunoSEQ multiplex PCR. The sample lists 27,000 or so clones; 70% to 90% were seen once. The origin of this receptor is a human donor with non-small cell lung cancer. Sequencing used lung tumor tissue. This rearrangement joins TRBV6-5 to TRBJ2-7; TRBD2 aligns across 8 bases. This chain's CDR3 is CASSWGGRGGEQYF. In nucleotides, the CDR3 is TGTGCCAGCAGTTGGGGCGGTCGGGGGGGCGAACAGTACTTC.